The entry below gives a single TCR beta chain sequence along with its context. The antigen remains undetermined. The time point is: week 5, during vaccination. What each vaccine dose contained was 300 ug of mutant IDH1 20-mer peptide, accompanied by topical imiquimod. TCRdb's copy holds only in-frame clones and misses some; the assay was immunoSEQ multiplex PCR. The data contain 30,000 to 35,000 clones, about 56% of them seen just once; the ten biggest clones take up approximately 11%. These data are taken from a study of a mutant IDH1 vaccine in newly diagnosed glioma. In the study overall: There were eight vaccinations for patients, given in weeks 1, 3, 5, 7, 11, 15, 19 and 23. Patients got radiotherapy, temozolomide, or both beforehand, and most got both. Notes on the study in general: Alterations occurring in top peripheral T cell clonotypes seemed unrelated to pseudoprogression.

CDR3 length: 16 amino acids. V dropped 1 base and J dropped 2; count of bases not matched to a gene: 7. Germline CDR1 reads MGHRA; CDR2 reads YSYEKL. This chain joins TRBV4-1 and TRBJ2-7; 8 bases map to TRBD2. This TCR was recovered from a woman under 30 with glioma. The specimen comprised PBMCs, sampled from a glioma patient whose treatment included an IDH1 peptide vaccine. The CDR3 spells CASSQGGGLGAYEQYF. For the CDR3, the DNA is TGCGCCAGCAGCCAAGGTGGGGGACTAGGGGCCTACGAGCAGTACTTC.